This is a list of T cell receptor beta chains from one sample in a study of cytomegalovirus exposure and HLA in healthy donors. TCRdb keeps only in-frame clones here, not all; method: immunoSEQ multiplex PCR. The data contain 180,000 or so clones, around nine tenths of them singletons. The sequenced sample was PBMCs. These receptors were obtained from a man in his thirties or forties in good health and CMV-seropositive. The conserved cysteine and the conserved F or W are not part of the CDR3 here. The D gene is left open where the match is weak.

V: TRBV18
length: 16
D: TRBD2
J: TRBJ2-7
CDR3: ASSPGLAGAGGSYEQY

V: TRBV28
length: 13
D: .
J: TRBJ2-7
CDR3: ASSFQDGSSYEQY

V: TRBV28
length: 11
D: .
J: TRBJ1-1
CDR3: ASSPGLVGGAF

V: TRBV27
length: 13
D: .
J: TRBJ1-5
CDR3: ASSRNTGLIQPQH

V: TRBV4-1
length: 11
D: TRBD2
J: TRBJ2-1
CDR3: ASSQLAGGPQF

V: TRBV27
length: 13
D: TRBD2
J: TRBJ2-1
CDR3: ASTADSGGYNEQF

V: TRBV6-1
length: 11
D: .
J: TRBJ1-2
CDR3: ASSEQGGYGYT

V: TRBV29-1
length: 11
D: .
J: TRBJ2-2
CDR3: STSDRNTGELF

V: TRBV5-1
length: 14
D: TRBD1
J: TRBJ2-7
CDR3: ASSPGVDRGAYEQY

V: TRBV5-8
length: 11
D: TRBD1
J: TRBJ2-1
CDR3: ASTGRGLGEQF

V: TRBV7-3
length: 18
D: .
J: TRBJ2-6
CDR3: ASSVYPVRAPVSGANVLT

V: TRBV29-1
length: 12
D: .
J: TRBJ2-5
CDR3: SARGQRYQETQY

V: TRBV30
length: 13
D: .
J: TRBJ1-2
CDR3: AWRRTIRGNYGYT

V: TRBV18
length: 12
D: .
J: TRBJ2-7
CDR3: ASSPVDDSYEQY

V: TRBV7-3
length: 12
D: .
J: TRBJ2-2
CDR3: ASSRSSFTGELF

V: TRBV6-6
length: 11
D: .
J: TRBJ2-1
CDR3: ASGGSSYNEQF

V: TRBV5-1
length: 13
D: .
J: TRBJ2-7
CDR3: ASRLGSERAYEQY

V: TRBV11-1
length: 12
D: .
J: TRBJ2-7
CDR3: ASSSEGQPYEQY